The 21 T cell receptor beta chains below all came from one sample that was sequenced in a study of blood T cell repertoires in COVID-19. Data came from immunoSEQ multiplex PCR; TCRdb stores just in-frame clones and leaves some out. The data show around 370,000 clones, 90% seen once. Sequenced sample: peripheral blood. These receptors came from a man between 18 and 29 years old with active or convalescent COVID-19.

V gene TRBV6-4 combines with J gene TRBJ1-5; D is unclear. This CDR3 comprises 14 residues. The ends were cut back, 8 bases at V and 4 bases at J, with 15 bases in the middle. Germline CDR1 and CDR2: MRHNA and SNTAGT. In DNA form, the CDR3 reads TGTGCCAGCCGGACTTTAAGGGAGAATCAGCCCCAGCATTTT. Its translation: CASRTLRENQPQHF.

CDR3 bases: TGTGCCAGCAGCTCGTCCGGGGGCACTGAAGCTTTCTTT. Translation: CASSSSGGTEAFF. The chain combines TRBV7-9 with TRBJ1-1, with a possible D match to TRBD1 (5 bases). This CDR3 is built from 13 residues. CDR1 and CDR2 (germline): SEHNR, FQNEAQ (reference sequence). The V end was cut by 4 bases, the J end by 4 bases, with 10 bases between.

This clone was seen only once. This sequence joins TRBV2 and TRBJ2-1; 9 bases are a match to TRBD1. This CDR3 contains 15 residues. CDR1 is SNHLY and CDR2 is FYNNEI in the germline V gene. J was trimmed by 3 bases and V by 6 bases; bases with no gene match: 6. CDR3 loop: CASRRGTGSYNEQFF. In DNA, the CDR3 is TGTGCCAGCAGGAGGGGGACAGGGAGCTACAATGAGCAGTTCTTC. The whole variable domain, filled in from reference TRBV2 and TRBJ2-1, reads EPEVTQTPSHQVTQMGQEVILRCVPISNHLYFYWYRQILGQKVEFLVSFYNNEISEKSEIFDDQFSVERPDGSNFTLKIRSTKLEDSAMYFCASRRGTGSYNEQFFGPGTRLTVL.

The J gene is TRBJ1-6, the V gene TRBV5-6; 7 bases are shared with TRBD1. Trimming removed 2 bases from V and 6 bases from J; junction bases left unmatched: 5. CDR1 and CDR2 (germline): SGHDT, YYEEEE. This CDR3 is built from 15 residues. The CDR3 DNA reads TGTGCCAGCAGCTTACTGACAGGGCCTAATTCACCCCTCCACTTT. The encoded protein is CASSLLTGPNSPLHF.

The CDR3 sequence is CASSQDQGREPQHF. The CDR3 DNA sequence: TGCGCCAGCAGCCAAGACCAGGGGAGAGAGCCCCAGCATTTT. The chain recombines TRBV4-3 with TRBJ1-5; a weak D match, TRBD1 (6 bases). V lost 0 bases to trimming and J lost 8 bases, with 11 bases between them. The CDR3 length is 14 residues. Germline loops: CDR1 LGHNA, CDR2 YSLEER.

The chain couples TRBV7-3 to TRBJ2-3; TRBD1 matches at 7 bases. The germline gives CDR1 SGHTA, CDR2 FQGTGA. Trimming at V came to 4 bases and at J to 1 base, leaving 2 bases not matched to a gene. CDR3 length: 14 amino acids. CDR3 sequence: CASSSGGRTDTQYF. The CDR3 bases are TGTGCCAGCAGCTCAGGGGGACGCACAGATACGCAGTATTTT.

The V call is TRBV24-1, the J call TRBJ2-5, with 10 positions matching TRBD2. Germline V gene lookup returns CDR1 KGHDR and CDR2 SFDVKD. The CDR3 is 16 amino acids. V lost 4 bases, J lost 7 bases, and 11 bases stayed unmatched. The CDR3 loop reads CATSDLAGAAPSTQYF. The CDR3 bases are TGTGCCACCAGTGACCTAGCGGGGGCAGCCCCATCGACCCAGTACTTC.

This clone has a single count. The CDR3 region is CASSFSRGLGGELFF. The CDR3 DNA follows: TGTGCCAGCAGTTTTTCTCGAGGTCTGGGCGGGGAGCTGTTTTTT. The gene calls are TRBV28 and TRBJ2-2; D uncertain. CDR1 and CDR2 (germline): MDHEN, SYDVKM. The CDR3 loop spans 15 amino acids. Trimming left V 3 bases short and J 7 bases short, with 15 bases between.

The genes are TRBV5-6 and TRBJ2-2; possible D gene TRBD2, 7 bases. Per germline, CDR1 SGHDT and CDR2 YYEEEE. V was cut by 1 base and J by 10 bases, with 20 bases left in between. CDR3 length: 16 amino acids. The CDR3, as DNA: TGTGCCAGCAGCTTGTTCTGGGAGGGGGACGGTGTGGAGCTGTTTTTT. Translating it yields CASSLFWEGDGVELFF.

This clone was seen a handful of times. The CDR3 DNA sequence: TGTGCCAGCAGTTACTCCGGGACAGGGGGCAATCAGCCCCAGCATTTT. This encodes CASSYSGTGGNQPQHF. The chain couples TRBV6-2 or TRBV6-3 to TRBJ1-5, with 10 bases fitting TRBD1. V shed 0 bases, J shed 2 bases, and the junction held 1 base outside the gene matches. The CDR3 totals 16 residues. Germline assignment: CDR1 MNHEY and CDR2 SVGEGT.

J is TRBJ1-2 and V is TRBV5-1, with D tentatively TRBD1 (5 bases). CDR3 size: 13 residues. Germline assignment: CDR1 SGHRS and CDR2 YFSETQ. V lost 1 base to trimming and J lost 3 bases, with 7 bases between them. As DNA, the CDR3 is TGCGCCAGCAGCTTGCCGACAGACTATGGCTACACCTTC. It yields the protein CASSLPTDYGYTF.

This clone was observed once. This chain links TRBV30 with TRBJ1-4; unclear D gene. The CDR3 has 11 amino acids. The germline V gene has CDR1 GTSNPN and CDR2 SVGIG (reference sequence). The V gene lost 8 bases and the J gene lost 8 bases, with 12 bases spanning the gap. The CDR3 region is CAALSREKLFF. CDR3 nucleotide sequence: TGTGCCGCGCTATCCCGGGAAAAACTGTTTTTT. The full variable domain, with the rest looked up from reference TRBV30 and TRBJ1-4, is SQTIHQWPATLVQPVGSPLSLECTVEGTSNPNLYWYRQAAGRGLQLLFYSVGIGQISSEVPQNLSASRPQDRQFILSSKKLLLSDSGFYLCAALSREKLFFGSGTQLSVL.

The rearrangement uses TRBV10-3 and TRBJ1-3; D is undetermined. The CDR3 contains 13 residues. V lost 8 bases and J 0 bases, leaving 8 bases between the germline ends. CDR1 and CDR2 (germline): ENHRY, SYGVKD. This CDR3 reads CAIAQYSGNTIYF. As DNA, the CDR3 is TGTGCCATCGCACAATACTCTGGAAACACCATATATTTT.

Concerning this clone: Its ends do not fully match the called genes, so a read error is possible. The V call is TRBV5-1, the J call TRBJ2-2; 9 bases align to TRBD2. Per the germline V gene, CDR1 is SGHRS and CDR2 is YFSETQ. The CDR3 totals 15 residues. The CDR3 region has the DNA TGCGCCAGCAGATTGGCTAGCGGGATGGATCGGGAGCTGTTTTTT. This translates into CASRLASGMDRELFF.

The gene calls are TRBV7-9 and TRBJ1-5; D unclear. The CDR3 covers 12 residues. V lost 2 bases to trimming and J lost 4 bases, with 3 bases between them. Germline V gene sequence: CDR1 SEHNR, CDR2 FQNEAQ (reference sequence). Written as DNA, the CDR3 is TGTGCCAGCAGCTTAACTAATCAGCCCCAGCATTTT. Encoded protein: CASSLTNQPQHF. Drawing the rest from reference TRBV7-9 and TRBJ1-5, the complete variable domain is DTGVSQNPRHKITKRGQNVTFRCDPISEHNRLYWYRQTLGQGPEFLTYFQNEAQLEKSRLLSDRFSAERPKGSFSTLEIQRTEQGDSAMYLCASSLTNQPQHFGDGTRLSIL.

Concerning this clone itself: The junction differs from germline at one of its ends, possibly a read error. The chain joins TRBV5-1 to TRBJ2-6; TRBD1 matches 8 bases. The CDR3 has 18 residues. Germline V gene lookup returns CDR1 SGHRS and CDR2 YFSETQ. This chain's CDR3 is CASSLGQGIPSGANVLTF. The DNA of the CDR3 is TGCGCCAGCAGCTTGGGACAGGGGATTCCTTCTGGGGCCAACGTGCTGACTTTC.

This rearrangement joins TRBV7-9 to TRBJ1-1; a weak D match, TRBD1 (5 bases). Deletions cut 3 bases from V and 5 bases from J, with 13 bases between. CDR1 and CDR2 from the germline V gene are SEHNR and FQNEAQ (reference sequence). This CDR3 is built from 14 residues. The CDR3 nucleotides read TGTGCCAGCAGCTTGACAGAAAGGAATACTGAAGCTTTCTTT. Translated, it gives CASSLTERNTEAFF.

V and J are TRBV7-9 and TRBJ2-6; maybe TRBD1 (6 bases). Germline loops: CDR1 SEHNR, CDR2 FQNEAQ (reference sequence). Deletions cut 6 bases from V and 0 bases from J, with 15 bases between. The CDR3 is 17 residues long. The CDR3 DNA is TGTGCCAGCAGGACGTCAGGGGCGTTCTCTGGGGCCAACGTCCTGACTTTC. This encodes CASRTSGAFSGANVLTF.

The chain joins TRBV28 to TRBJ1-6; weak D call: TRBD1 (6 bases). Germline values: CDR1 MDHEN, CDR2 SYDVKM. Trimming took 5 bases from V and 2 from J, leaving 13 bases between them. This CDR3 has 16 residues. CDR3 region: CASSAAGGAYNSPLHF. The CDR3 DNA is TGTGCCAGCAGTGCAGCGGGGGGCGCCTATAATTCACCCCTCCACTTT. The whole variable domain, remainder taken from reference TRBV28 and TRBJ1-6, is DVKVTQSSRYLVKRTGEKVFLECVQDMDHENMFWYRQDPGLGLRLIYFSYDVKMKEKGDIPEGYSVSREKKERFSLILESASTNQTSMYLCASSAAGGAYNSPLHFGNGTRLTVT.

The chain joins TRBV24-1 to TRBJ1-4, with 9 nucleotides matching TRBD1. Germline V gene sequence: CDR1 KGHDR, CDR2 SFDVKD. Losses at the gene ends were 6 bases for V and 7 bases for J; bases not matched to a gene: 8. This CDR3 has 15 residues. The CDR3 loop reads CATSKGGTGLEKLFF. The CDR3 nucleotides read TGTGCCACCAGTAAAGGGGGGACAGGGCTTGAAAAACTGTTTTTT.

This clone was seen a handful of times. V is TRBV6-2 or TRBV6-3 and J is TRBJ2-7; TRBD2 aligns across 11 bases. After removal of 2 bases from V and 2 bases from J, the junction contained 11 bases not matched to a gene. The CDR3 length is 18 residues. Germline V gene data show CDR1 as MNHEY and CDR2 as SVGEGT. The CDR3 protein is CASSYRASGGSTTYEQYF. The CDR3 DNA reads TGTGCCAGCAGTTACCGGGCTAGCGGGGGGAGCACTACCTACGAGCAGTACTTC.